The 26 T cell receptor beta chains presented below share a single source sample, sequenced in a study of neurological immune-mediated disorders. Time point here: longitudinal time-point 2. TCRdb processed the 5' RACE reads anew with MiXCR; each CDR3 protein has one entry. The sample holds approximately 80,000 distinct CDR3 sequences, 5% to 6.5% seen once. Sequenced input: PBMCs. The source is a woman in her sixties or seventies with multiple sclerosis.

The table lists this clonotype with many counts. J is TRBJ1-5 and V is TRBV7-8, with D perhaps TRBD1 (5 bases). Germline CDR1 is SGHVS and CDR2 is FQNEAQ. CDR3 size: 15 residues. Deletions cut 5 bases from V and 0 bases from J, with 11 bases between. CDR3 coding DNA: TGTGCCAGCAGCGGGACTGCTTATAGCAATCAGCCCCAGCATTTT. Protein: CASSGTAYSNQPQHF.

This clonotype was picked up many times. One junction end does not reproduce the germline sequence, and a read error may be involved. The genes are TRBV6-5 and TRBJ1-1; D is unclear. The CDR3 runs to 16 residues. Germline V gives CDR1 MNHEY, CDR2 SVGAGI. CDR3 sequence (DNA): TGTGCCAGTAGTTGGCTGGCGCGTAATTTCGACACTGAAGCTTTCTTT. Translation gives CASSWLARNFDTEAFF.

In this sample, this clonotype turned up many times. V gene TRBV5-1 combines with J gene TRBJ1-1, with a weak D call TRBD1 (5 bases). Germline CDR1 SGHRS, CDR2 YFSETQ. Trimming shortened V by 5 bases and J by 0 bases, and 20 bases separated the two germline ends. This CDR3 spans 17 amino acids. The CDR3 DNA sequence: TGCGCCAGCAGGGCCGACAGCAACCCTAGGATGAACACTGAAGCTTTCTTT. Amino acids: CASRADSNPRMNTEAFF.

This clonotype was seen ten or more times. The CDR3 loop is CASSPSAGSNQPQHF. CDR3 nucleotides: TGCGCCAGCAGCCCCTCAGCAGGGTCGAATCAGCCCCAGCATTTT. The rearrangement joins TRBV5-1 to TRBJ1-5; TRBD1 might be the D (5 bases). V was clipped by 4 bases and J by 4 bases, with 15 bases between them. The CDR3 has 15 amino acids. CDR1 is SGHRS and CDR2 is YFSETQ in the germline V gene.

V gene TRBV28 combines with J gene TRBJ1-1; D gene ambiguous. CDR1 and CDR2 (germline): MDHEN, SYDVKM. CDR3 size: 14 residues. V shed 6 bases and J shed 1 base, with 12 bases lying between them. DNA of the CDR3: TGTGCCAGCAGAGTATTCCTATCGAACACTGAAGCTTTCTTT. This encodes CASRVFLSNTEAFF.

The sample holds many counts of this clonotype. The chain uses TRBV12-3 or TRBV12-4 and TRBJ2-7; TRBD2 is a possible D gene (6 bases). The CDR3 is 14 amino acids. Deletions cut 8 bases from V and 2 bases from J, with 16 bases between. The chain's CDR3 is CASGRRVGTYEQYF. CDR3 sequence (DNA): TGTGCCAGCGGGAGGCGCGTCGGAACCTACGAGCAGTACTTC.

This clonotype showed up many times. The chain carries TRBV10-3 and TRBJ2-2; D is tentatively TRBD1 or TRBD2 (6 bases each). V lost 7 bases and J lost 6, with 12 bases in between. Germline CDR1 and CDR2: ENHRY and SYGVKD. The CDR3 extends over 13 amino acids. CDR3 amino acids: CAITGGRAGELFF. CDR3 DNA sequence: TGTGCCATCACCGGGGGCCGAGCCGGGGAGCTGTTTTTT.

This clonotype was found many times. This chain connects TRBV20-1 to TRBJ2-5; possibly TRBD1 or TRBD2 for D (6 bases each). The CDR3 is made up of 18 amino acids. Germline lookup yields CDR1 DFQATT and CDR2 SNEGSKA (reference sequence). The germline V and J ends were trimmed by 5 bases and 6 bases, with 31 bases remaining between them. The CDR3 sequence is CSAAGPNARGDSGKTQYF. The DNA of the CDR3 is TGCAGTGCTGCCGGCCCAAACGCTAGGGGGGATTCGGGGAAGACCCAGTACTTC.

This clonotype was seen repeatedly, ten times or more. The rearrangement joins TRBV20-1 to TRBJ1-1; TRBD1 aligns across 9 bases. This CDR3 is 15 amino acids long. In germline, CDR1 is DFQATT, CDR2 SNEGSKA (reference sequence). V was pared by 5 bases and J by 6 bases, with 13 bases of the junction left unmatched. Written as DNA, the CDR3 is TGCAGTGCTGATAGGACAGGGGTAGTCTCCGCTGAAGCTTTCTTT. Its protein product is CSADRTGVVSAEAFF.

J is TRBJ2-4 and V is TRBV12-3 or TRBV12-4; perhaps D is TRBD1 or TRBD2 (5 bases each). The V gene lost 2 bases and the J gene lost 5 bases, with 13 bases spanning the gap. The length of the CDR3 is 15 residues. The CDR3 loop reads CASSLRGGRENIQYF. The CDR3 coding sequence is TGTGCCAGCAGTTTACGGGGCGGAAGGGAAAACATTCAGTACTTC.

Ten or more counts support this clonotype. This chain joins TRBV20-1 and TRBJ2-1; D perhaps matches TRBD2 (5 bases). Germline V gene lookup returns CDR1 DFQATT and CDR2 SNEGSKA (reference sequence). The CDR3 spans 14 residues. V lost 1 base, J lost 6 bases, and 13 bases lay in between. The CDR3 region has the DNA TGCAGTGCTAGAGGGGAGAGTAGCCTCAATGAGCAGTTCTTC. Its translation is CSARGESSLNEQFF.

This clonotype was seen repeatedly, ten times or more. The rearrangement links TRBV4-1 to TRBJ1-1; D not certain. V lost 4 bases to trimming and J lost 8 bases, with 11 bases between them. The length of the CDR3 is 12 residues. The germline V gene encodes CDR1 MGHRA and CDR2 YSYEKL. The CDR3: CASSRHLGEAFF. Here the CDR3 DNA reads TGCGCCAGCAGCCGCCACCTGGGCGAAGCTTTCTTT.

This clonotype was recorded many times. V usage is TRBV12-3 or TRBV12-4 and J usage is TRBJ1-2; D gene uncertain. CDR3 length: 14 residues. The V gene lost 3 bases and the J gene lost 0 bases, with 8 bases spanning the gap. CDR3 sequence reads: CASSLSGANYGYTF. Written as DNA, the CDR3 is TGTGCCAGCAGTTTGTCGGGTGCTAACTATGGCTACACCTTC.

This clonotype was seen repeatedly, ten times or more. The chain employs TRBV5-1 and TRBJ2-5; D is unclear. The CDR3 covers 14 residues. Germline CDR1 and CDR2: SGHRS and YFSETQ. V lost 0 bases to trimming and J lost 7 bases, with 13 bases between them. The CDR3 DNA reads TGCGCCAGCAGCTTGGCTCCACCCCTCGGGACCCAGTACTTC. It translates to CASSLAPPLGTQYF. Drawing the rest from reference TRBV5-1 and TRBJ2-5, the complete variable domain is KAGVTQTPRYLIKTRGQQVTLSCSPISGHRSVSWYQQTPGQGLQFLFEYFSETQRNKGNFPGRFSGRQFSNSRSEMNVSTLELGDSALYLCASSLAPPLGTQYFGPGTRLLVL.

In this sample, this clonotype turned up many times. V gene TRBV20-1 combines with J gene TRBJ1-1; tentative D call: TRBD1 (6 bases). This CDR3 region has 13 residues. Germline V gene lookup returns CDR1 DFQATT and CDR2 SNEGSKA (reference sequence). V was clipped by 8 bases and J by 5 bases, with 18 bases between them. This CDR3 reads CSIGIVGGTEAFF. The DNA of the CDR3 is TGCAGTATTGGGATTGTAGGGGGTACTGAAGCTTTCTTT.

The chain is built from TRBV5-6 and TRBJ2-1, with 8 bases matching TRBD2. From germline, CDR1 is SGHDT and CDR2 YYEEEE. V lost 1 base, J lost 2 bases, and 14 bases stayed unmatched. This CDR3 region has 19 residues. The chain's CDR3 is CASSLKQGRSGGTYNEQFF. CDR3 DNA: TGTGCCAGCAGCTTGAAGCAGGGTAGGAGCGGGGGTACCTACAATGAGCAGTTCTTC.

This clonotype was recorded many times. This rearrangement joins TRBV6-6 to TRBJ1-2; a weak D match, TRBD1 (5 bases). This CDR3 is built from 15 residues. V dropped 0 bases and J dropped 1 base, with 9 bases sitting between them. Germline V gene data show CDR1 as MNHNY and CDR2 as SVGAGI (reference sequence). The CDR3 protein is CASSYSNRLNYGYTF. CDR3 in DNA: TGTGCCAGCAGTTACTCGAACAGGCTTAACTATGGCTACACCTTC.

The chain carries TRBV12-3 or TRBV12-4 and TRBJ2-3; 7 nucleotides match TRBD1. J lost 2 bases, V lost 1 base, and 3 bases had no gene match. The CDR3 is 15 amino acids. As DNA, the CDR3 is TGTGCCAGCAGTTTAGAGAGGGGGCCCACAGATACGCAGTATTTT. Protein: CASSLERGPTDTQYF.

This clonotype was picked up many times. The V and J genes are TRBV5-1 and TRBJ1-2; unclear D gene. The germline CDR1 and CDR2 sequences are SGHRS and YFSETQ. This CDR3 contains 12 residues. The V and J ends lost 4 bases and 6 bases respectively, with 10 bases between them. The CDR3 sequence: CASSPVSDGYTF. As DNA, the CDR3 is TGCGCCAGCAGCCCTGTATCCGATGGCTACACCTTC.

A few counts support this clonotype. The CDR3 loop is CGNSDELGGYTF. The CDR3 coding sequence is TGTGGCAACAGTGACGAATTAGGTGGCTACACCTTC. V gene TRBV25-1 combines with J gene TRBJ1-2; D is unclear. The germline gives CDR1 MGHDK, CDR2 SYGVNS. The CDR3 covers 12 residues.

This clonotype was counted many times. The chain recombines TRBV7-2 with TRBJ2-7, with 7 nucleotides matching TRBD2. CDR3 size: 14 residues. The junction had 5 bases not matched to a gene; V was cut back by 2 bases and J by 4 bases. The germline CDR1 and CDR2 sequences are SGHTA and FQGNSA. CDR3 bases: TGTGCCAGCAGCTTATCAGCGGGACCGTACGAGCAGTACTTC. It translates to CASSLSAGPYEQYF. The full variable domain, with the rest looked up from reference TRBV7-2 and TRBJ2-7, is GAGVSQSPSNKVTEKGKDVELRCDPISGHTALYWYRQSLGQGLEFLIYFQGNSAPDKSGLPSDRFSAERTGGSVSTLTIQRTQQEDSAVYLCASSLSAGPYEQYFGPGTRLTVT.

In its sample, this clonotype was seen many times. This CDR3 is CSLLRTSGYYEQYF. CDR3 nucleotides: TGCAGCCTCTTACGGACTAGCGGATACTACGAGCAGTACTTC. V and J are TRBV20-1 and TRBJ2-7, with TRBD2 identical over 10 bases. The CDR3 spans 14 residues. Germline CDR1 is DFQATT and CDR2 is SNEGSKA (reference sequence).

This clonotype was counted ten times or more. The V gene is TRBV20-1, the J gene TRBJ1-1, with 7 positions matching TRBD1. The V gene's germline CDR1 is DFQATT and CDR2 SNEGSKA (reference sequence). V shed 8 bases and J 4 bases; nucleotides not matched to a gene: 10. The CDR3 has 13 amino acids. In DNA, the CDR3 is TGCAGTCCCTACCTAGGGGACAGCACTGAAGCTTTCTTT. Amino acids: CSPYLGDSTEAFF.

This clonotype was found many times. The chain uses TRBV12-3 or TRBV12-4 and TRBJ1-1; D gene ambiguous. This CDR3 spans 13 amino acids. Trimming shortened V by 7 bases and J by 1 base, and 10 bases separated the two germline ends. The CDR3 sequence: CASTLHGNTEAFF. In DNA, the CDR3 is TGTGCCAGCACCCTGCATGGGAACACTGAAGCTTTCTTT.

Many counts were recorded for this clonotype. The chain recombines TRBV20-1 with TRBJ2-3; 7 bases map to TRBD1. The germline V gene has CDR1 DFQATT and CDR2 SNEGSKA (reference sequence). V was clipped by 8 bases and J by 3 bases; unmatched bases: 17. The length of the CDR3 is 16 residues. Written as DNA, the CDR3 is TGCAGTCTCAAATACAGGGGAACTATGAAGACAGATACGCAGTATTTT. The encoded protein is CSLKYRGTMKTDTQYF.

The CDR3 loop is CASSLVTGRDTEAFF. As DNA, the CDR3 is TGCGCCAGCAGCTTGGTTACAGGGCGGGACACTGAAGCTTTCTTT. The rearrangement joins TRBV5-1 to TRBJ1-1; TRBD1 might be the D (6 bases). Looked up from germline, CDR1 is SGHRS and CDR2 is YFSETQ. The V and J ends lost 0 bases and 3 bases respectively, with 12 bases between them. CDR3 length: 15 amino acids.